The clone carrying this T cell receptor (beta chain) appeared a few times. The data belong to a study of regulatory T cells in long-lasting Graves disease. J was trimmed by 8 bases and V by 5 bases; bases with no gene match: 21. There are 18 residues in the CDR3. Germline V CDR1 and CDR2: SGHAT, FQNNGV. The time point: persistent/refractory GD, antithyroid drugs over 5 years with positive TRAb. PBMC-derived RNA was used for the TCR library. Peripheral blood, roughly 9.2 milliliters per patient, was collected in EDTA tubes. With iRepertoire HTBI primers and Arm-PCR of CDR3 regions, TCR beta libraries were built. Original methodology: Identified segments across samples numbered roughly 60 TRBV and 14 to 15 TRBJ. TCRdb reprocessed the multiplex PCR reads with MiXCR, giving one entry per CDR3 protein. V and J calls and clone size were set by TCRdb, not the authors. Here the sample spans about 660,000 distinct CDR3 sequences, 25% to 30% being singletons.

The sample here was peripheral blood mononuclear cells (PBMCs), taken when the disease was refractory, from a patient treated with antithyroid drugs. The clonotype comes from a female donor with Graves disease. V and J are TRBV11-2 and TRBJ2-3; 8 bases are a match to TRBD2. Here the CDR3 DNA reads TGTGCCAGCAGCCCCCTCAGTAGAAGAGCGGGAGTGGTGGGTACGCAGTATTTT. This encodes CASSPLSRRAGVVGTQYF.